This T cell receptor beta chain was profiled in a study of blood T cell repertoires in COVID-19. Study details: T cells, B-cell-depleted T cells, or PBMCs provided the cDNA or gDNA that served as material.

The Seattle site enrolled patients during active infection and followed them longitudinally. The CDR3 length is 16 residues. CDR1 and CDR2 from the germline V gene are SGHNT and YYREEE (reference sequence). The ends lost 3 bases at V and 4 bases at J; junction bases unmatched: 8. TCRdb keeps only in-frame clones here, not all; method: immunoSEQ multiplex PCR. The sample consists of tens of thousands of clones, just under 80% of them appearing once. The chain combines TRBV5-4 with TRBJ2-1; 9 nucleotides match TRBD2. The sequenced material came from peripheral blood. The TCR was taken from a man between 70 and 80 years old with COVID-19, enrolled during active disease. The DNA of the CDR3 is TGTGCCAGCAGCTCCAAGACTAGCGGAAATTACAATGAGCAGTTCTTC. As protein: CASSSKTSGNYNEQFF.